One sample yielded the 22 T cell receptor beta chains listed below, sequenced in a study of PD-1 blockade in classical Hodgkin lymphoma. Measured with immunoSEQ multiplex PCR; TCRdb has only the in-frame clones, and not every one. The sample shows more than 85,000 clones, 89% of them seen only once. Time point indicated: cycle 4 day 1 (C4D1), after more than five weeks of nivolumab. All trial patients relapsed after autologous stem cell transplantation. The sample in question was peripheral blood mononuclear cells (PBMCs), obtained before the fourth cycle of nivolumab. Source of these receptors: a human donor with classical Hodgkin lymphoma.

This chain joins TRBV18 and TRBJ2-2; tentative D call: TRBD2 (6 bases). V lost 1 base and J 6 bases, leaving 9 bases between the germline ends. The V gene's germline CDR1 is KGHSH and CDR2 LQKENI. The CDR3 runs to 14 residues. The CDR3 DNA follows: TGTGCCAGCTCACCACGGCGGGGCCCCGGGGAGCTGTTTTTT. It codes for CASSPRRGPGELFF.

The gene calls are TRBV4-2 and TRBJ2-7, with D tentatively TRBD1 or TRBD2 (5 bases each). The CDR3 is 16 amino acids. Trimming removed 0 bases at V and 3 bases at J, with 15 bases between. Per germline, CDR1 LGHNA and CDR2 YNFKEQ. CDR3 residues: CASSQDWWSGGYEQYF. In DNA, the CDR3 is TGTGCCAGCAGCCAAGACTGGTGGAGTGGGGGCTACGAGCAGTACTTC.

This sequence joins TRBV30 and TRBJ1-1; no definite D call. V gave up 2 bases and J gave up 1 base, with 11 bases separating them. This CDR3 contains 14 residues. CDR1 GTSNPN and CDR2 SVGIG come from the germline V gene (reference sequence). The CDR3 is CAWSPRTGNTEAFF. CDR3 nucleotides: TGTGCCTGGAGTCCTCGGACGGGGAACACTGAAGCTTTCTTT. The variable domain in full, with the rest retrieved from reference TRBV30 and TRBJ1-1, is SQTIHQWPATLVQPVGSPLSLECTVEGTSNPNLYWYRQAAGRGLQLLFYSVGIGQISSEVPQNLSASRPQDRQFILSSKKLLLSDSGFYLCAWSPRTGNTEAFFGQGTRLTVV.

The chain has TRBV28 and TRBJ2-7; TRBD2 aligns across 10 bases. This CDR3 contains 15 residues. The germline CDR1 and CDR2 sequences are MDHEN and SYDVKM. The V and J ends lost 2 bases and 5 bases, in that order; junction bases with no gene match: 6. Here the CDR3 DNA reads TGTGCCAGCAGTTTAAGGCGGCTAGCGGGGGACGAGCAGTACTTC. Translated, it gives CASSLRRLAGDEQYF.

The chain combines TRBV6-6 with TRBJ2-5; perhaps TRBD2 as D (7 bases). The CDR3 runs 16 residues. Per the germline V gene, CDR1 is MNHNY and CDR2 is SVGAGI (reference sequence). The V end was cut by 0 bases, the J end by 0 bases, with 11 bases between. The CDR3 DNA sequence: TGTGCCAGCAGTTACTCGGGGGGGGCGGACCAAGAGACCCAGTACTTC. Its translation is CASSYSGGADQETQYF.

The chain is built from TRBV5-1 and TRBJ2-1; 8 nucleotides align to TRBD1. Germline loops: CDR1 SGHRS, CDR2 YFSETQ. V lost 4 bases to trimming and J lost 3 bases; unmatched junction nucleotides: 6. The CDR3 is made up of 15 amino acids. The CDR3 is CASSPAGGIYNEQFF. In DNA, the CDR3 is TGCGCCAGCAGCCCTGCAGGGGGCATCTACAATGAGCAGTTCTTC.

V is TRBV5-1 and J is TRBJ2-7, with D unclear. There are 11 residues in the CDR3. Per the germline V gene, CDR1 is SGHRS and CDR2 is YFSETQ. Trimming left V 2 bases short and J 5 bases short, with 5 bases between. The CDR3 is CASSLFDEQYF. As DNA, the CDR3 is TGCGCCAGCAGCTTATTTGACGAGCAGTACTTC.

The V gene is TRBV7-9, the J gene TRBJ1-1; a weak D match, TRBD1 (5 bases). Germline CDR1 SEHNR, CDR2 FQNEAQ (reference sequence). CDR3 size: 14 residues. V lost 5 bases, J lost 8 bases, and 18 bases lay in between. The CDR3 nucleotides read TGTGCCAGCAGCGCACCCTTCCGGGACTACGAAGCTTTCTTT. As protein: CASSAPFRDYEAFF.

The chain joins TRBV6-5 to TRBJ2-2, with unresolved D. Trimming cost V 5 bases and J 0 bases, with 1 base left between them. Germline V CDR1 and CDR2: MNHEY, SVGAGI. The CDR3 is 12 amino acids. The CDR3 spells CASSPNTGELFF. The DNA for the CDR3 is TGTGCCAGCAGTCCGAACACCGGGGAGCTGTTTTTT.

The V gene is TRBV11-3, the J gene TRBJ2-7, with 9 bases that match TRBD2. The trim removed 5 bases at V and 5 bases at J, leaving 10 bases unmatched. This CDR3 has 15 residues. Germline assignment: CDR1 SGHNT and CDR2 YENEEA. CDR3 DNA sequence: TGTGCCAGCAGCATCGGGGATAGCGGGAGTCACGAGCAGTACTTC. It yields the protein CASSIGDSGSHEQYF. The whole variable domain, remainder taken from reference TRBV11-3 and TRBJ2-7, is EAGVVQSPRYKIIEKKQPVAFWCNPISGHNTLYWYLQNLGQGPELLIRYENEEAVDDSQLPKDRFSAERLKGVDSTLKIQPAELGDSAVYLCASSIGDSGSHEQYFGPGTRLTVT.

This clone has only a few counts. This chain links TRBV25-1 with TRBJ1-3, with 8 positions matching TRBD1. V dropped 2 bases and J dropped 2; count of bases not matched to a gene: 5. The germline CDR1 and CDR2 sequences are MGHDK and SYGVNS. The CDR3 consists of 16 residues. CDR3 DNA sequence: TGTGCCAGCAGTGAACAGGGACAGGCCCCTGGAAACACCATATATTTT. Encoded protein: CASSEQGQAPGNTIYF.

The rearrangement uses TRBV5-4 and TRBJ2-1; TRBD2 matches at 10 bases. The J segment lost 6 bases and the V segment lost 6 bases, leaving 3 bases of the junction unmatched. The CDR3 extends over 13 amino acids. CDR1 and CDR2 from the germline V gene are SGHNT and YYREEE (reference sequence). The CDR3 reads CASTTSGINEQFF. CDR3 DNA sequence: TGTGCCAGCACAACTAGCGGGATCAATGAGCAGTTCTTC.

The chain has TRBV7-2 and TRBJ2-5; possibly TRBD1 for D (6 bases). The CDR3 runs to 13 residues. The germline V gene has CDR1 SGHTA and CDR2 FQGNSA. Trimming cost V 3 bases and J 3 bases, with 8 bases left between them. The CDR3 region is CASSLRTEETQYF. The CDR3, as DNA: TGTGCCAGCAGCTTGCGGACAGAAGAGACCCAGTACTTC.

CDR3 nucleotides: TGTGCCAGCAGCCCGGGACTACCTACAGATACGCAGTATTTT. Translated, it gives CASSPGLPTDTQYF. The rearrangement links TRBV6-5 to TRBJ2-3, with TRBD2 matching over 7 bases. The CDR3 sequence is 14 residues long. Germline CDR1 MNHEY, CDR2 SVGAGI. The V segment lost 6 bases and the J segment 3 bases; nucleotides outside the gene matches: 6.

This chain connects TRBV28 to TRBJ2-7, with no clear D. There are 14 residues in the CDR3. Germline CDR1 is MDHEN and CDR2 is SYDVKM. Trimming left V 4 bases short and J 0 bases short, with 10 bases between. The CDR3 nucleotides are TGTGCCAGCAGTTCGCTGGCCCACTCCTACGAGCAGTACTTC. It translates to CASSSLAHSYEQYF.

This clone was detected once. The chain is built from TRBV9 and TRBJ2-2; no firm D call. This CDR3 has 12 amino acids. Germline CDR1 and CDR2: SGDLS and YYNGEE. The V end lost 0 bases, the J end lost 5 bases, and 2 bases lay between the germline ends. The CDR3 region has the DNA TGTGCCAGCAGCGTAGCAACCGGGGAGCTGTTTTTT. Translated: CASSVATGELFF.

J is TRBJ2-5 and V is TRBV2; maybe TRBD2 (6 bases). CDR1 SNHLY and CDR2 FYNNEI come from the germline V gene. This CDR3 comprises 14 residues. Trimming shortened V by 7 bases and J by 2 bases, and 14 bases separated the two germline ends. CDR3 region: CASTPGTWQETQYF. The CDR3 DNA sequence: TGTGCCAGCACCCCCGGGACTTGGCAAGAGACCCAGTACTTC.

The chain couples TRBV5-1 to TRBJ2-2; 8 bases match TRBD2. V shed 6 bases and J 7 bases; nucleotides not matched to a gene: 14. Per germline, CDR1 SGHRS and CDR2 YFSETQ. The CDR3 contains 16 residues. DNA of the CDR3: TGCGCCAGCAACCTGGGAGCGGGAGACGGGGTCGGGGAGCTGTTTTTT. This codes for CASNLGAGDGVGELFF.

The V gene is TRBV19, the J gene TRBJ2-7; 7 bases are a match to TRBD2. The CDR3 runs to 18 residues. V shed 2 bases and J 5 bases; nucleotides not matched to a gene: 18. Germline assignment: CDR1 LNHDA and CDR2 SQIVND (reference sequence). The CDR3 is CASSIRLALAVGADEQYF. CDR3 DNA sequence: TGTGCCAGTAGTATACGCCTTGCCCTAGCGGTCGGGGCGGACGAGCAGTACTTC.

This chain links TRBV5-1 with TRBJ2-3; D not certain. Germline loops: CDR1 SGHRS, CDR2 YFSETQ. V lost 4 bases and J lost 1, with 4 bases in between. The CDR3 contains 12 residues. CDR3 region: CASSEGTDTQYF. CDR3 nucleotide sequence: TGCGCCAGCAGCGAGGGCACAGATACGCAGTATTTT.

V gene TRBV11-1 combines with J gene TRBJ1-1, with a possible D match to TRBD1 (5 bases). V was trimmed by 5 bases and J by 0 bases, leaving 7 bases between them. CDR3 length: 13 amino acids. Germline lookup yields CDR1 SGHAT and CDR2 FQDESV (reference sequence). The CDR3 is CASSRGMNTEAFF. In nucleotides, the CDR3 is TGTGCCAGCAGCCGGGGGATGAACACTGAAGCTTTCTTT.

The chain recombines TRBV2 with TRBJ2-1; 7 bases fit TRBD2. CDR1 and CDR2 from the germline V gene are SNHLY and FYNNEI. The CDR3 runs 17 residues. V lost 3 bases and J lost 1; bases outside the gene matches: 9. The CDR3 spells CASSDTGRESSYNEQFF. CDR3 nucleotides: TGTGCCAGCAGTGATACGGGGCGGGAGTCGTCCTACAATGAGCAGTTCTTC.